What follows is one TCR beta chain and its context. Its antigen target is currently unknown. This entry is derived from a study of T cells expressing NK-cell markers (dated by TCRdb to the early 2020s). As for the study more broadly: Three sorted T-cell subsets (CD3+CD56+NKG2C+, CD3+CD56+NKG2C- and CD3+CD56-NKG2C+) from roughly 8 donors had their TCR beta-chain repertoires profiled. Among the eight sequenced donors, only one was HCMV-seronegative, while the other seven were HCMV-seropositive. All eight donors whose samples were sequenced were randomly selected healthy volunteers, three of them men and five women. Sequencing of the libraries produced 2 x 150 bp reads on Illumina HiSeq 2000/2500, MiSeq or NextSeq. The investigation overall reported the following: It remained unclear whether the expanded NKG2C-expressing T cell clones were specific for HCMV antigens. In several donors, the dominant CD3+CD56+NKG2C+ clonotypes were found to rank among the top 10 CD8+ clonotypes and to make up 1.0-7.0% of CD8+ T cells. Those dominant clonotypes were again the most abundant among CD3+CD56-NKG2C+ cells in four donors, at roughly 25-65%.

HCMV serostatus was determined by detecting HCMV-specific IgG in serum with a commercial ELISA kit. Ficoll density gradient centrifugation was used to isolate peripheral blood mononuclear cells from blood. The germline V gene (reference sequence) gives CDR1 as LNHDA and CDR2 as SQIVND. The CDR3 goes from the cysteine to the phenylalanine over 15 residues. No DNA appears here. TCRdb lists the instrument as Illumina HiSeq 2000. TCR beta cDNA libraries were prepared using 5'RACE template switching, which introduced a universal primer site and unique molecular identifiers. cDNA synthesis was primed from the TCR beta constant segment and was followed by two successive PCR amplification steps. The study's processing was this. MIGEC was used to demultiplex reads and group the reads by UMI, and MiTCR was used to assemble and quantify clonotypes. To exclude erroneous sequences, any TCR cDNA sequence not supported by at least two reads was discarded. The tcR package was used for downstream repertoire analysis, and clonotypes were matched across fractions by CDR3 nucleotide sequence plus V segment. VDJmatch was used to annotate antigen specificity against VDJdb, with one amino acid substitution in CDR3 permitted. Following TCRdb reprocessing, every CDR3 protein sequence forms one entry, and DNA is not provided. The V and J calls reflect TCRdb's pipeline rather than the authors' work. The sample has 130,000 to 150,000 distinct CDR3 sequences on record. The ten largest make up roughly 12% of the sample.

The chain uses TRBV19 and TRBJ1-4; checking the TCRdb D call of TRBD1 is not possible without DNA. Sequenced material: blood T cells: a sorted CD56 or NKG2C T cell subset, CD4+ or CD8+ T cells, or bulk PBMC T cells (not recorded which). The TCR originated in a man between 18 and 35 years old in good health. Donor details come from another sample of the same person, matched by shared clones. The CDR3 protein is CASGGIPLGDEKLFF.